This paragraph covers one T cell receptor beta chain sequence. Its antigen is undetermined. RNA extraction and reverse transcription yielded cDNA as sequencing template. TCRdb's copy holds only in-frame clones and misses some; the assay was immunoSEQ multiplex PCR. Among around 99,000 clones listed, less than 90% were seen once. This sample was taken from a study of CD8+ T cells in alopecia areata. Study-level points and caveats: Tofacitinib produced a significant decrease in scalp clonality and in expanded CD8+ clones among the top 100.

Trimming removed 6 bases from V and 5 bases from J, with 16 bases in between. Germline-derived CDR1 and CDR2 are SGHVS and FNYEAQ. CDR3 size: 14 residues. Regarding treatment: oral pan-JAK inhibitor, 5-10 mg twice daily. The researchers isolated CD4+ and CD8+ T cells from PBMCs by sorting. The input for sequencing was CD8+ T cells sorted from blood, taken at week 24, from a patient treated with tofacitinib. The chain recombines TRBV7-6 with TRBJ1-1; D might be TRBD1 (5 bases). This TCR derives from a human donor with alopecia areata. CDR3 residues: CASSSISGETEAFF. The CDR3 nucleotides are TGTGCCAGCAGTTCTATCTCGGGGGAGACTGAAGCTTTCTTT. Combining the CDR3 with reference TRBV7-6 and TRBJ1-1 gives the whole variable domain GAGVSQSPRYKVTKRGQDVALRCDPISGHVSLYWYRQALGQGPEFLTYFNYEAQQDKSGLPNDRFSAERPEGSISTLTIQRTEQRDSAMYRCASSSISGETEAFFGQGTRLTVV.